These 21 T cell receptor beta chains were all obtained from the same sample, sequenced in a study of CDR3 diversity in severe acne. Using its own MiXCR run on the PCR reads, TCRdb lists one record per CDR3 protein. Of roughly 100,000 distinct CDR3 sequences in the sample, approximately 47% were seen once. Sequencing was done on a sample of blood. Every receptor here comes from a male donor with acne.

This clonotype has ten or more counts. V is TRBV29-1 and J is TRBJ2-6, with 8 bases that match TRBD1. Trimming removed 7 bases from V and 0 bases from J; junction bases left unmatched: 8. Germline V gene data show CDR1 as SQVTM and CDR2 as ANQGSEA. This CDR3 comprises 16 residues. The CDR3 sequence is CSASTGDFSGANVLTF. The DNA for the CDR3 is TGCAGCGCTTCGACAGGGGACTTCTCTGGGGCCAACGTCCTGACTTTC.

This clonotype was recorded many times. The CDR3 DNA sequence: TGCAGCCCTGGCGCTAGCGGAAATGAGCAGTTCTTC. This gives the protein CSPGASGNEQFF. This chain connects TRBV29-1 to TRBJ2-1, with 7 bases identical to TRBD2. The germline gives CDR1 SQVTM, CDR2 ANQGSEA. The V and J ends lost 8 bases and 7 bases, in that order; junction bases with no gene match: 8. The CDR3 consists of 12 residues.

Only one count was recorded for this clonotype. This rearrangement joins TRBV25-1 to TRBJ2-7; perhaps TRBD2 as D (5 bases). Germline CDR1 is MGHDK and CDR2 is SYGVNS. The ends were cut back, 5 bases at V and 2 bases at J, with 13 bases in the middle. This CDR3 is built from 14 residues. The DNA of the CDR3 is TGTGCCAGCAGTTTGCGGCAGACTACCTACGAGCAGTACTTC. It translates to CASSLRQTTYEQYF.

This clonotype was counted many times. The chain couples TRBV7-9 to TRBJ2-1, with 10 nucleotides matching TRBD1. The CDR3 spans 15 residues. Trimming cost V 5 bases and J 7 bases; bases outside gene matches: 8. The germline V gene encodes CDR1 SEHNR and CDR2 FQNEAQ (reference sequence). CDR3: CASSPDRGRDNEQFF. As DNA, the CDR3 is TGTGCCAGCAGCCCCGACAGGGGGCGTGATAATGAGCAGTTCTTC. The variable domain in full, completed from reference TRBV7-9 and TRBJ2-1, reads DTGVSQNPRHKITKRGQNVTFRCDPISEHNRLYWYRQTLGQGPEFLTYFQNEAQLEKSRLLSDRFSAERPKGSFSTLEIQRTEQGDSAMYLCASSPDRGRDNEQFFGPGTRLTVL.

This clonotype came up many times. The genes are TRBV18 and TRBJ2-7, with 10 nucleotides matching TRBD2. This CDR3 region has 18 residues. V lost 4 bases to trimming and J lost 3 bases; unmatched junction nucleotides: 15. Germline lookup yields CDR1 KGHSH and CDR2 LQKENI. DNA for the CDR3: TGTGCCAGCTCACTAAGGACTAGCGGAGGAGTTCTCCTCTACGAGCAGTACTTC. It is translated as CASSLRTSGGVLLYEQYF.

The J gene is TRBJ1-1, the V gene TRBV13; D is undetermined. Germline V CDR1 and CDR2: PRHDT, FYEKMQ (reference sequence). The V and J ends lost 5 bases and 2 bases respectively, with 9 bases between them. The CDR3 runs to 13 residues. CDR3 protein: CASSSGANTEAFF. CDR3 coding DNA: TGTGCCAGCAGCAGCGGAGCCAACACTGAAGCTTTCTTT.

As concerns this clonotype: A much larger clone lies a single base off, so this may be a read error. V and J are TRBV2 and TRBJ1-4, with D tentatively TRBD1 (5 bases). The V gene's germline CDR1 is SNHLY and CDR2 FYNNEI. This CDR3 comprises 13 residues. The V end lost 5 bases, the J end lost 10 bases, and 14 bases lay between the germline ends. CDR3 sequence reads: CASSPGTEGKLFF. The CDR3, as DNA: TGTGCCAGCAGTCCGGGGACGGAGGGAAAACTGTTTTTT.

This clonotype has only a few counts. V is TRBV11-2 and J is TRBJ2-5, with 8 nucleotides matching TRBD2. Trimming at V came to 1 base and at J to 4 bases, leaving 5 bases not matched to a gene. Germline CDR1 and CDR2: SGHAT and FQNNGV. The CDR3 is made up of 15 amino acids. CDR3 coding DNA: TGTGCCAGCAGCTTAGGGGCGGGAGGTGGAGAGACCCAGTACTTC. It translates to CASSLGAGGGETQYF.

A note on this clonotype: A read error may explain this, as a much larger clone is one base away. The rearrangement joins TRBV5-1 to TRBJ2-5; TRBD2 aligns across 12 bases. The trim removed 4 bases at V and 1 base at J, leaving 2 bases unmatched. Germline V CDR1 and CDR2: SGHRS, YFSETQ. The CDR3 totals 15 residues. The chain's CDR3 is CASSPTSGSQETQYF. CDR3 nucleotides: TGCGCCAGCAGCCCGACTAGCGGGAGCCAAGAGACCCAGTACTTC.

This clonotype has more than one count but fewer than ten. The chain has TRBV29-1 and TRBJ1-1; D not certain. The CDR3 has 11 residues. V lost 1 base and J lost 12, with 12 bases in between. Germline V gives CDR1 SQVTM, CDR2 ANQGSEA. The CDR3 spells CSVEVGRATFF. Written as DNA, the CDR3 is TGCAGCGTTGAAGTTGGTAGGGCTACTTTCTTT. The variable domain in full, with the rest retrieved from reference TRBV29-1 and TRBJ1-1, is SAVISQKPSRDICQRGTSLTIQCQVDSQVTMMFWYRQQPGQSLTLIATANQGSEATYESGFVIDKFPISRPNLTFSTLTVSNMSPEDSSIYLCSVEVGRATFFGQGTRLTVV.

The CDR3 DNA reads TGCAGTGCTAGGGCCGCGTCAGGGGGTCGGGAGACCCAGCATTTT. Protein product: CSARAASGGRETQHF. This chain joins TRBV20-1 and TRBJ1-5; 7 bases match TRBD1. V was pared by 3 bases and J by 11 bases, with 16 bases of the junction left unmatched. This CDR3 has 15 residues. Germline loops: CDR1 DFQATT, CDR2 SNEGSKA (reference sequence).

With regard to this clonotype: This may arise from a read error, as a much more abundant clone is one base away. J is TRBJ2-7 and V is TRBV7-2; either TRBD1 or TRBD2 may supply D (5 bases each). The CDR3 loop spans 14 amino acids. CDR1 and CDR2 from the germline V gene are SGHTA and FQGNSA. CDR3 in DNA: TGTGCCAGCAGCTTGGGGCTAGCTGCTAACGAGCAGTGCTTC. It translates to CASSLGLAANEQCF.

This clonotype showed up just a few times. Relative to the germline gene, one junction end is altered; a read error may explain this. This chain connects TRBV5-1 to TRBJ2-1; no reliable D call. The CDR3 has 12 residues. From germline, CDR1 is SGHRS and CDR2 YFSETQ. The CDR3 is CASSKGQNEQLF. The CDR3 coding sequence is TGCGCCAGCAGCAAGGGCCAGAATGAGCAGCTCTTC.

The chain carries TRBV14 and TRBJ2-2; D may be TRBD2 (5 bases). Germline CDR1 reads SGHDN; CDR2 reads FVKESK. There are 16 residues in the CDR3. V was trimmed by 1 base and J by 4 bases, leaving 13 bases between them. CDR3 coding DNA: TGTGCCAGCAGCCAAGGGCGCCCAGCGGTCACCGGGGAGCTGTTTTTT. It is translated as CASSQGRPAVTGELFF.

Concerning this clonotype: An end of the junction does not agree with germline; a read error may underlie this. The CDR3 spells CSASSFIGSSGSGREQFF. CDR3 bases: TGCAGTGCCAGCAGCTTTATCGGATCCTCGGGAAGCGGGAGGGAGCAATTCTTC. This chain connects TRBV20-1 to TRBJ2-1; 10 bases line up with TRBD2. The CDR3 spans 18 residues. The germline V gene encodes CDR1 DFQATT and CDR2 SNEGSKA (reference sequence).

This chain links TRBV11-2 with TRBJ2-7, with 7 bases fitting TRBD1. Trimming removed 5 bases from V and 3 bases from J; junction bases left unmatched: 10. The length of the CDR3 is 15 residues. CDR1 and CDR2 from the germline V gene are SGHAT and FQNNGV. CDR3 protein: CASSPRGPSGYEQYF. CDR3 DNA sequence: TGTGCCAGCAGCCCGAGGGGGCCGTCGGGCTACGAGCAGTACTTC.

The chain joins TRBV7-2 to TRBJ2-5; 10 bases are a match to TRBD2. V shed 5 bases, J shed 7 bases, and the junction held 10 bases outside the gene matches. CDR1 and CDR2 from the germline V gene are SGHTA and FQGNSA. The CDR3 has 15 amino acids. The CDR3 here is CASSQGGAGGVTQYF. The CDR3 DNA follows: TGTGCCAGCAGCCAGGGTGGAGCGGGAGGGGTGACCCAGTACTTC.

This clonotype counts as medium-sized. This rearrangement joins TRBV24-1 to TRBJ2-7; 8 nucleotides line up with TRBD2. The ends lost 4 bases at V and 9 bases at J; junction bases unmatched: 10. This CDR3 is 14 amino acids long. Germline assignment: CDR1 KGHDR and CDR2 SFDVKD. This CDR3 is CATSEGSGAKGQYF. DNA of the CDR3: TGTGCCACCAGTGAAGGTAGCGGGGCAAAAGGGCAGTACTTC.

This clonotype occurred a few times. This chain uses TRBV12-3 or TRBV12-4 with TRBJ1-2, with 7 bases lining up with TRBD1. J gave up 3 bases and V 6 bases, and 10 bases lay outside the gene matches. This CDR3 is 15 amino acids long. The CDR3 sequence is CASSPTGTVYYGYTF. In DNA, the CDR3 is TGTGCCAGCAGCCCTACTGGGACAGTCTACTATGGCTACACCTTC.

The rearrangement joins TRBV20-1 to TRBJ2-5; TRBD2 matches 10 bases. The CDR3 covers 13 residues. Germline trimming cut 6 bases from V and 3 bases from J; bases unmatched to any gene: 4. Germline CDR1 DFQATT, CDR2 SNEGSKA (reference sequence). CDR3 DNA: TGCAGTGCGAATCTAGCGGGAGAAGAGACCCAGTACTTC. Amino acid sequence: CSANLAGEETQYF.

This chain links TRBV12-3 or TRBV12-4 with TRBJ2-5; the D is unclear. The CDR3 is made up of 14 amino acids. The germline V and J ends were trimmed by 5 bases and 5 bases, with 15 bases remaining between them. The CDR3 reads CASSPIRLGETQYF. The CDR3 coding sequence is TGTGCCAGCAGTCCGATCCGCCTGGGGGAGACCCAGTACTTC.